This T cell receptor beta chain derives from a study of beta chain features in type 1 diabetes. Study overall: Cell yields, gender and age were similar in healthy donors and patients.

The V gene lost 0 bases and the J gene lost 2 bases, with 8 bases spanning the gap. Germline V gene sequence: CDR1 SGHRS, CDR2 YFSETQ. The CDR3 is made up of 14 amino acids. This clone came up a few times. Its antigen is not known. Other DNA sequences of this sample code for an identical CDR3. There was one heparinised blood draw per donor, averaging roughly 0.12 L. The investigators reverse transcribed all of the isolated RNA, so they sequenced expressed TCRB transcripts. Measured with immunoSEQ multiplex PCR; TCRdb has only the in-frame clones, and not every one. This sample has about 900,000 clones, with under 20% found just once. Study-level points and caveats: An over-representation of cells with high TCR expression could result from cDNA sequencing. For patients, the naive, central memory and Treg TCRB repertoires appeared more alike than for healthy donors.

This TCR was sampled from a woman younger than 30 in good health. The chain uses TRBV5-1 and TRBJ2-5; D is unclear. Material: naive CD4+ T cells from blood. CDR3 sequence: CASSLGGQQETQYF. In DNA form, the CDR3 reads TGCGCCAGCAGCTTGGGGGGTCAACAAGAGACCCAGTACTTC.